This passage covers 9 T cell receptor beta chains from one sample sequenced in a study of metastatic and nonmetastatic thyroid tumors. Patients had received no treatment of any kind before thyroid surgery. TCRdb re-clonotyped the PCR reads via MiXCR. The sample consists of some 30,000 clones, 4% to 5% of them appearing once. The material sequenced was blood. These receptors originate from a female donor with papillary thyroid cancer or a benign thyroid nodule (not recorded which). Some clones in this sample may be carry-over from other donors' samples.

The chain carries TRBV5-1 and TRBJ2-7; 9 bases match TRBD1. Germline V gives CDR1 SGHRS, CDR2 YFSETQ. The CDR3 has 16 residues. The junction had 9 bases not matched to a gene; V was cut back by 0 bases and J by 5 bases. The CDR3 sequence: CASSLARTGVRDEQYF. For the CDR3, the DNA is TGCGCCAGCAGCTTGGCCAGGACAGGGGTACGGGACGAGCAGTACTTC.

The chain uses TRBV24-1 and TRBJ2-1; TRBD2 matches at 12 bases. Losses at the gene ends were 6 bases for V and 11 bases for J; bases not matched to a gene: 7. This CDR3 comprises 14 residues. Per the germline V gene, CDR1 is KGHDR and CDR2 is SFDVKD. The CDR3 nucleotides are TGTGCCACCAGTCCGAGACTAGCGGGGGATCAGCAGTTCTTC. Protein: CATSPRLAGDQQFF.

This clone was seen a handful of times. The V gene is TRBV28, the J gene TRBJ2-7, with D unresolved. The CDR3 sequence is 11 residues long. V was shortened by 8 bases and J by 1 base, with 6 bases between the two germline ends. Germline V gives CDR1 MDHEN, CDR2 SYDVKM. The DNA of the CDR3 is TGTGCCAGCTGTAATTCCTACGAGCAGTACTTC. Translating gives CASCNSYEQYF.

In its sample, this clone ranks as medium-sized. The chain has TRBV27 and TRBJ1-2; perhaps TRBD1 as D (6 bases). Trimming removed 6 bases at V and 7 bases at J, with 18 bases between. The CDR3 sequence is 14 residues long. Germline V gives CDR1 MNHEY, CDR2 SMNVEV (reference sequence). CDR3 in DNA: TGTGCCAGCAGCTTAAATCGACAGGCCGGTGGCTACACCTTC. Translating gives CASSLNRQAGGYTF.

Within the sample, this clone is medium-sized. This chain's CDR3 is CASSSGTSGSYEQYF. CDR3 DNA sequence: TGTGCCAGCAGCTCCGGGACTAGCGGGAGCTACGAGCAGTACTTC. The rearrangement joins TRBV28 to TRBJ2-7; 14 bases align to TRBD2. The V gene's germline CDR1 is MDHEN and CDR2 SYDVKM. V was clipped by 6 bases and J by 3 bases; unmatched bases: 4. The CDR3 has 15 amino acids.

The chain is built from TRBV6-2 or TRBV6-3 and TRBJ2-1, with 9 positions matching TRBD2. The length of the CDR3 is 15 residues. V shed 2 bases and J 4 bases; nucleotides not matched to a gene: 3. In germline, CDR1 is MNHEY, CDR2 SVGEGT. The CDR3 nucleotides are TGTGCCAGCAGTTACGCGGGGGGGGGATACAATGAGCAGTTCTTC. Encoded protein: CASSYAGGGYNEQFF.

At least ten counts were recorded for this clone. This sequence joins TRBV5-5 and TRBJ2-2, with unresolved D. V gave up 0 bases and J gave up 0 bases, with 9 bases separating them. The CDR3 is 16 amino acids. Looked up from germline, CDR1 is SGHKS and CDR2 is YYEKEE (reference sequence). The DNA for the CDR3 is TGTGCCAGCAGCTTGGTGGTGGATACGAACACCGGGGAGCTGTTTTTT. Its translation is CASSLVVDTNTGELFF.

There are many counts of this clone. The J gene is TRBJ2-7, the V gene TRBV4-1; 10 bases agree with TRBD2. The CDR3 sequence is 14 residues long. The germline CDR1 and CDR2 sequences are MGHRA and YSYEKL. J lost 5 bases, V lost 4 bases, and 5 bases had no gene match. The DNA for the CDR3 is TGCGCCAGCAGCCCTGGACTAGCGGTCGACGAGCAGTACTTC. Translation: CASSPGLAVDEQYF.

This clone is medium-sized within its sample. This chain's CDR3 is CATSDLVRNYGYTF. The CDR3 bases are TGTGCCACCAGTGATTTAGTCAGAAACTATGGCTACACCTTC. The chain links TRBV24-1 to TRBJ1-2; D is ambiguous. Germline CDR1 and CDR2: KGHDR and SFDVKD. The V and J ends lost 1 base and 2 bases respectively, with 7 bases between them. The CDR3 sequence is 14 residues long.